The source of this T cell receptor beta chain is a study of patients and donors after allogeneic stem cell transplantation. A single record per CDR3 protein comes from TCRdb applying MiXCR to the RT-PCR reads. The sample records about 110,000 distinct CDR3 sequences, 35% to 45% being singletons. The sequenced sample consisted of blood, either unsorted or a sorted T cell fraction (not recorded which). The sequence came from a human donor who was either an allogeneic HSCT recipient or a stem cell or donor lymphocyte infusion donor (not recorded which). It is not recorded whose cells these are; they may come from a transplant donor.

CDR3: CASRLDRARSYNEQFF. The CDR3 nucleotides read TGTGCCAGCAGACTCGACAGGGCGAGATCCTACAATGAGCAGTTCTTC. The rearrangement joins TRBV7-2 to TRBJ2-1, with 7 bases identical to TRBD1. The CDR3 consists of 16 residues. The germline V gene encodes CDR1 SGHTA and CDR2 FQGNSA. V gave up 6 bases and J gave up 1 base; unmatched junction bases: 9.